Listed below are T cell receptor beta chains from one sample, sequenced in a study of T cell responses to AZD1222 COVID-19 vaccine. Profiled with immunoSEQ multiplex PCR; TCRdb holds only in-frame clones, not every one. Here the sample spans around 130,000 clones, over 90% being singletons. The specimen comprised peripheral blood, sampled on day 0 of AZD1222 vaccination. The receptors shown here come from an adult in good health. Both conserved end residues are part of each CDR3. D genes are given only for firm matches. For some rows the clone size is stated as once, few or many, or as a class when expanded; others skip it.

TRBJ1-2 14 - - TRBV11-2 CASSPSRTRGGYTF TGTGCCAGCAGCCCTAGTCGGACCCGTGGTGGCTACACCTTC
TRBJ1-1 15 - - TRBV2 CASSELAVGDTEAFF TGTGCCAGCAGTGAGTTGGCAGTAGGGGACACTGAAGCTTTCTTT
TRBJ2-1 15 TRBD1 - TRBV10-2 CASSAGQGDVNEQFF TGCGCCAGCAGCGCGGGACAGGGGGATGTCAATGAGCAGTTCTTC
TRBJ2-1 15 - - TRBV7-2 CASSSQSDRSNEQFF TGTGCCAGCAGCTCTCAAAGCGACAGGAGCAATGAGCAGTTCTTC
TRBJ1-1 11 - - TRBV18 CASSPGTKAFF TGTGCCAGCTCACCAGGGACAAAAGCTTTCTTT
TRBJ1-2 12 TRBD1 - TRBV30 CAWDRGWDGYTF TGTGCCTGGGACAGGGGATGGGATGGCTACACCTTC
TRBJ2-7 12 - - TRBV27 CASSFPGGEQYF TGTGCCAGCAGTTTCCCCGGCGGGGAGCAGTACTTC
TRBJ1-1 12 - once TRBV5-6 CASSLGGYEAFF TGTGCCAGCAGCTTGGGAGGTTATGAAGCTTTCTTT
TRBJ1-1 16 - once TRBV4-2 CASSQAQGRLNTEAFF TGTGCCAGCAGCCAAGCCCAGGGACGGCTGAACACTGAAGCTTTCTTT
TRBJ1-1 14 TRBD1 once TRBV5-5 CASSHPAGRGQLFF TGTGCCAGCAGCCACCCGGCCGGGAGGGGGCAGTTATTCTTT
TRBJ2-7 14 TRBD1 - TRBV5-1 CASSQTGGSYEQYF TGCGCCAGCAGCCAGACAGGGGGTTCGTACGAGCAGTACTTC
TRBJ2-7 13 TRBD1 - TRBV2 CARSGTGDGEQYF TGTGCCCGTTCCGGGACAGGGGACGGCGAGCAGTACTTC
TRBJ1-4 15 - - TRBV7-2 CASSSQTATNEKLFF TGTGCCAGCAGCTCCCAGACAGCAACGAATGAAAAACTGTTTTTT
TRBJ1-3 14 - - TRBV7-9 CASSYSGAGNTIYF TGTGCCAGCAGCTACTCGGGAGCTGGAAACACCATATATTTT
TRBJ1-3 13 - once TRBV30 CAGYGTSGNTIYF TGTGCCGGGTACGGGACCTCTGGAAACACCATATATTTT
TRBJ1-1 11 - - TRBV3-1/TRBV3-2 CASSARDEAFF TGTGCCAGCAGCGCCCGGGACGAAGCTTTCTTT
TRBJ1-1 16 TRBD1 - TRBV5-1 CASSLATTGLNTEAFF TGCGCCAGCAGCTTGGCCACGACAGGGCTGAACACTGAAGCTTTCTTT
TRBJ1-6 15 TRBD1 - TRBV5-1 CASSSGTANNSPLHF TGCGCCAGCAGCTCCGGGACAGCTAATAATTCACCCCTCCACTTT
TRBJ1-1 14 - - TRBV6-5 CASTLRRVASEAFF TGTGCCAGCACCCTTCGAAGAGTCGCCAGTGAAGCTTTCTTT
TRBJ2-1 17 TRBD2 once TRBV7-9 CASSLVPGLAVYIEQFF TGTGCCAGCAGCCTCGTACCGGGACTAGCGGTCTACATTGAGCAGTTCTTC
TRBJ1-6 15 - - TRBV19 CASTVVAAYNSPLHF TGTGCCAGTACGGTGGTGGCAGCCTATAATTCACCCCTCCACTTT
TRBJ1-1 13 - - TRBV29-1 CSVERDTNTEAFF TGCAGCGTTGAAAGGGACACCAACACTGAAGCTTTCTTT
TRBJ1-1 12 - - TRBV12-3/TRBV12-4 CASYLGNTEAFF TGTGCCAGCTATCTGGGGAACACTGAAGCTTTCTTT
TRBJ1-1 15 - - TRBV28 CASSPLNRDLTEAFF TGTGCCAGCAGTCCCCTAAACCGGGATCTCACTGAAGCTTTCTTT
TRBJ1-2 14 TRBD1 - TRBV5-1 CASSLGQGIGGYTF TGCGCCAGCAGCTTGGGACAGGGGATCGGCGGCTACACCTTC
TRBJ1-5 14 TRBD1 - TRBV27 CASSPGQGGQPQHF TGTGCCAGCAGTCCGGGACAGGGCGGTCAGCCCCAGCATTTT
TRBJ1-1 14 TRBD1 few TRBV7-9 CASSGQGLGTEAFF TGTGCCAGCAGCGGACAGGGTCTGGGCACTGAAGCTTTCTTT
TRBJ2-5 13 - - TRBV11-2 CASSYGYQETQYF TGTGCCAGCAGCTATGGGTACCAAGAGACCCAGTACTTC
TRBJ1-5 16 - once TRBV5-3 CARSLTQHNSNQPQHF TGTGCCAGAAGCTTGACCCAACATAATAGCAATCAGCCCCAGCATTTT